This T cell receptor (beta chain) comes out of a study of response to subunit inactivated influenza vaccine. TCRdb independently ran MiXCR on the RT-PCR reads; one entry per CDR3 protein. The data hold hundreds of thousands of distinct CDR3 sequences, with 7.6% observed a single time. This CDR3 has 12 residues. V was trimmed by 6 bases and J by 8 bases, leaving 10 bases between them. Germline values: CDR1 MNHEY, CDR2 SVGEGT. Concerning this clonotype: Its antigen is as yet unknown.

General study results and limits: After each seasonal influenza vaccination, few new T cells are recruited, the authors suggested.

V usage is TRBV6-2 or TRBV6-3 and J usage is TRBJ2-2, with D unclear. Sample: PBMCs from blood, taken 23 months after vaccination. This TCR came from a man between 50 and 75 years old who received an inactivated influenza vaccine. This CDR3 reads CASSAASGELFF. CDR3 sequence (DNA): TGTGCCAGCAGCGCCGCTTCAGGGGAGCTGTTTTTT.